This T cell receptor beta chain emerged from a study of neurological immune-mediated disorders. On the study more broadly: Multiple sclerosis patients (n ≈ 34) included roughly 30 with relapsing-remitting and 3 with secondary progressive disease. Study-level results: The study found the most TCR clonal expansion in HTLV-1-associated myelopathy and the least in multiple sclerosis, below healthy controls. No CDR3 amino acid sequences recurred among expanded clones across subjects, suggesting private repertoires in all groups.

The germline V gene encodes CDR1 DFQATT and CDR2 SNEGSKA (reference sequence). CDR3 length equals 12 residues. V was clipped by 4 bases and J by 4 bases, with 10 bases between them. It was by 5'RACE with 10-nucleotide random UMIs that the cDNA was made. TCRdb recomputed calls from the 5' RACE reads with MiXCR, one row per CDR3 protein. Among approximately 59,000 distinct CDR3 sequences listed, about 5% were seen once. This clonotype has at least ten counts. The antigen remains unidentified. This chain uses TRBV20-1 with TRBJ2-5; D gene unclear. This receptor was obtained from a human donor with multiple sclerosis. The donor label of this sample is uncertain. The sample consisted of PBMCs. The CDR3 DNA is TGCAGTGCTACCCTAGTGGCAGAGACCCAGTACTTC. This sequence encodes CSATLVAETQYF.